Described below is a single TCR beta chain sequence and its context. What it binds is not known. Every donor was a healthy person donating bone marrow. This specimen comes from a study of cytomegalovirus exposure and HLA in healthy donors. About the research overall: Out of about 190 million T cells, an earlier analysis found over 100 million unique TCR beta sequences in total. Study-wide findings and caveats: Within an earlier analysis, most TCR beta V segments proved productive either about 90% or about 30% of the time. Presence/absence analyses rested on an assumption that sequencing depth was roughly uniform across donors.

The PCR had 60 Vbeta and 13 Jbeta primers. Assay: immunoSEQ multiplex PCR; the TCRdb copy retains only in-frame clones and omits some. Of about 100,000 clones listed, roughly 76% are singletons. Input material: PBMCs. The origin of this receptor is a man younger than 30 in good health and CMV-seronegative.

CDR3 loop: CASSSGEGNQPQHF. DNA of the CDR3: TGTGCCAGCTCAAGCGGGGAGGGCAATCAGCCCCAGCATTTT. The chain has TRBV2 and TRBJ1-5, with D unclear. V lost 8 bases and J lost 2, with 13 bases in between. From germline, CDR1 is SNHLY and CDR2 FYNNEI. The CDR3 sequence is 14 residues long. The full variable domain, with the rest looked up from reference TRBV2 and TRBJ1-5, is EPEVTQTPSHQVTQMGQEVILRCVPISNHLYFYWYRQILGQKVEFLVSFYNNEISEKSEIFDDQFSVERPDGSNFTLKIRSTKLEDSAMYFCASSSGEGNQPQHFGDGTRLSIL.